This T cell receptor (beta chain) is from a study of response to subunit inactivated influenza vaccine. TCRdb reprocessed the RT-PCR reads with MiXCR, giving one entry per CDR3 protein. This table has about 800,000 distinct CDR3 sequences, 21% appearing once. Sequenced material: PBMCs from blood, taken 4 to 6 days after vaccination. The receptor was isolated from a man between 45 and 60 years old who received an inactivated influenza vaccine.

As DNA, the CDR3 is TGTGCCAGTAGTATAGAGGAGGGGGCGAATGGGGACAATCAGCCCCAGCATTTT. Amino acids: CASSIEEGANGDNQPQHF. This chain connects TRBV19 to TRBJ1-5; 7 nucleotides align to TRBD1. In germline, CDR1 is LNHDA, CDR2 SQIVND (reference sequence). V lost 0 bases, J lost 3 bases, and 11 bases stayed unmatched. The CDR3 contains 18 residues.